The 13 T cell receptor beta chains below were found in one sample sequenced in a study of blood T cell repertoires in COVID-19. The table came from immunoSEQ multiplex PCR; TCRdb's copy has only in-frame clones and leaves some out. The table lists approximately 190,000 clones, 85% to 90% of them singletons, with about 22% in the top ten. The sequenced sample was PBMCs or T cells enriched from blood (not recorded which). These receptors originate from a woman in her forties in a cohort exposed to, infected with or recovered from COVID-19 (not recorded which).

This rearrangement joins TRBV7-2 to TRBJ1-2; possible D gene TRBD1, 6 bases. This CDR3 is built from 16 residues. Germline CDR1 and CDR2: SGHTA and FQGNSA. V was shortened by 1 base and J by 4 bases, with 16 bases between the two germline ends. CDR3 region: CASSLVSGALSYGYTF. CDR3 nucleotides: TGTGCCAGCAGCTTAGTCTCAGGGGCCCTATCCTATGGCTACACCTTC.

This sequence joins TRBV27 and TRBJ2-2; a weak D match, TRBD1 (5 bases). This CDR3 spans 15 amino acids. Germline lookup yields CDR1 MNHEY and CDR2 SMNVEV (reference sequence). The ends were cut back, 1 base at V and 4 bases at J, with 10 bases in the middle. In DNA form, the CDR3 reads TGTGCCAGCAGTTTATTTAGGGGAACCACCGGGGAGCTGTTTTTT. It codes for CASSLFRGTTGELFF.

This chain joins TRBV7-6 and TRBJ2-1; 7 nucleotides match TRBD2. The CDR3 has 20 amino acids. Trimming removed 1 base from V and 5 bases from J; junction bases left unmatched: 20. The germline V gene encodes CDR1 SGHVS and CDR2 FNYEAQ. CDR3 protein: CASSLVVHNLGGSLNNEQFF. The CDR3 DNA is TGTGCCAGCAGCTTAGTCGTGCATAATCTTGGCGGGAGCCTCAACAATGAGCAGTTCTTC.

The CDR3 DNA reads as TGTGCCAGCAGCGCCACGGGACTAGCGGGGGGTTGGGAGACCCAGTACTTC. Protein product: CASSATGLAGGWETQYF. The chain recombines TRBV9 with TRBJ2-5; 15 positions match TRBD2. V shed 3 bases, J shed 5 bases, and the junction held 8 bases outside the gene matches. CDR1 SGDLS and CDR2 YYNGEE come from the germline V gene. CDR3 size: 17 residues.

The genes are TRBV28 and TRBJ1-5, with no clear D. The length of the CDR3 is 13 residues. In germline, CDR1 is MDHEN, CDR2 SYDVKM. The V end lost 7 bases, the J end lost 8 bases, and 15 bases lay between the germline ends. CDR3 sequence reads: CASTVSGVEPQHF. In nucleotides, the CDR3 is TGTGCCAGCACGGTCAGTGGAGTTGAGCCCCAGCATTTT. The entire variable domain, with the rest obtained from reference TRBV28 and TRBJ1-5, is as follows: DVKVTQSSRYLVKRTGEKVFLECVQDMDHENMFWYRQDPGLGLRLIYFSYDVKMKEKGDIPEGYSVSREKKERFSLILESASTNQTSMYLCASTVSGVEPQHFGDGTRLSIL.

This CDR3 is CASSPMAGGVREQYF. CDR3 nucleotides: TGTGCCAGCAGTCCCATGGCCGGCGGGGTTAGGGAGCAGTACTTC. This chain uses TRBV6-6 with TRBJ2-7; D possibly corresponds to TRBD2 (6 bases). This CDR3 is built from 15 residues. From germline, CDR1 is MNHNY and CDR2 SVGAGI (reference sequence). Trimming took 5 bases from V and 7 from J, leaving 21 bases between them.

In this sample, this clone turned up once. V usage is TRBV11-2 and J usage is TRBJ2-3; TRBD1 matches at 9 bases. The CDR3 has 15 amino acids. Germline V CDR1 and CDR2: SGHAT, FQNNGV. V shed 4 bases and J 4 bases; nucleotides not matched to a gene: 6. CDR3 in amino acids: CASSSNRGLADTQYF. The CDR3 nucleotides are TGTGCCAGCAGCTCAAACAGGGGGCTGGCAGATACGCAGTATTTT. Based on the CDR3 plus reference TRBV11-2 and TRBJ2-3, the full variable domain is EAGVAQSPRYKIIEKRQSVAFWCNPISGHATLYWYQQILGQGPKLLIQFQNNGVVDDSQLPKDRFSAERLKGVDSTLKIQPAKLEDSAVYLCASSSNRGLADTQYFGPGTRLTVL.

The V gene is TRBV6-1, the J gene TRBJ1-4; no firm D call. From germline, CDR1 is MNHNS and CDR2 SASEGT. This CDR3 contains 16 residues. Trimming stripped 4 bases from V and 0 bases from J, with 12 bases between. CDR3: CASSGRSGTTNEKLFF. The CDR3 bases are TGTGCCAGCAGTGGAAGATCCGGGACAACTAATGAAAAACTGTTTTTT.

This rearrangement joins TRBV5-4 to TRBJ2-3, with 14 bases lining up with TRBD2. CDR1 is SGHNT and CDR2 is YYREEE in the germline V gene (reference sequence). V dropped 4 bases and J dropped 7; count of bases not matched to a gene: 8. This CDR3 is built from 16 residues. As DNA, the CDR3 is TGTGCCAGCAGCCCAGGACTAGCGGGGGGTGTCCATACGCAGTATTTT. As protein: CASSPGLAGGVHTQYF.

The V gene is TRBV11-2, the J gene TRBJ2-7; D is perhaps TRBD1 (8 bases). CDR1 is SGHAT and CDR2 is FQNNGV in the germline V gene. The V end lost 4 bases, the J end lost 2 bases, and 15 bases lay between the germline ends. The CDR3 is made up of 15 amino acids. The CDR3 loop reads CASSYRTGRAYEQYF. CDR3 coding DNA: TGTGCCAGCAGCTATCGGACAGGGAGGGCCTACGAGCAGTACTTC.

The chain's CDR3 is CASSQERGSETQYF. The CDR3 coding sequence is TGCGCCAGCAGCCAAGAGAGGGGGTCAGAGACCCAGTACTTC. The rearrangement joins TRBV4-3 to TRBJ2-5, with D perhaps TRBD1 (6 bases). The V gene lost 0 bases and the J gene lost 4 bases, with 9 bases spanning the gap. Germline-derived CDR1 and CDR2 are LGHNA and YSLEER. The length of the CDR3 is 14 residues.

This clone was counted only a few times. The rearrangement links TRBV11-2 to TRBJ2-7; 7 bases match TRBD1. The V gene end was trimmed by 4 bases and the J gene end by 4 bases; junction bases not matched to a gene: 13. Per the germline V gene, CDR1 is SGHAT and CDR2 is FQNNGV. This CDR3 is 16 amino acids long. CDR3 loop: CASSYRSTGQGYEQYF. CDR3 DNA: TGTGCCAGCAGCTACCGCTCGACAGGGCAAGGGTACGAGCAGTACTTC.

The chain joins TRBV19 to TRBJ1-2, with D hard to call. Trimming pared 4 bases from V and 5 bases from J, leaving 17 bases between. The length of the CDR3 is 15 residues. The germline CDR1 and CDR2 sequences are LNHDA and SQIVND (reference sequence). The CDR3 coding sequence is TGTGCCAGTAGTACCGAAACCTATCACTGGTATGGCTACACCTTC. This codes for CASSTETYHWYGYTF.